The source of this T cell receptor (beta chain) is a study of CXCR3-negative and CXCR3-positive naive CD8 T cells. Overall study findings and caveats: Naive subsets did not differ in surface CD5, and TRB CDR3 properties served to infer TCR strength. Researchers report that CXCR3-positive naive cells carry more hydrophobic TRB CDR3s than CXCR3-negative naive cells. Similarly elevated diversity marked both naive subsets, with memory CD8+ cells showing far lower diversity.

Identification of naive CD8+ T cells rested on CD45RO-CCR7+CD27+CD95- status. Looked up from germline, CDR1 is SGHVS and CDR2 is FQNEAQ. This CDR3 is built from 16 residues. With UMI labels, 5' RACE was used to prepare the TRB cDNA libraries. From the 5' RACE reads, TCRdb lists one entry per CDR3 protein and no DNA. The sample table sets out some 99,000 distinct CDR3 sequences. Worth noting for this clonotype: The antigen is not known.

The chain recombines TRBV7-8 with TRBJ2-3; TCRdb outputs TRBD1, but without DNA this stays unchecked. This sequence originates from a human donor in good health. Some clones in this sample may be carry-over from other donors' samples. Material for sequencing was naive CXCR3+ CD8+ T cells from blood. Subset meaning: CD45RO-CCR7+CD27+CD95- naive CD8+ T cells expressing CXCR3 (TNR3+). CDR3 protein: CASSLSYTGRTDTQYF.